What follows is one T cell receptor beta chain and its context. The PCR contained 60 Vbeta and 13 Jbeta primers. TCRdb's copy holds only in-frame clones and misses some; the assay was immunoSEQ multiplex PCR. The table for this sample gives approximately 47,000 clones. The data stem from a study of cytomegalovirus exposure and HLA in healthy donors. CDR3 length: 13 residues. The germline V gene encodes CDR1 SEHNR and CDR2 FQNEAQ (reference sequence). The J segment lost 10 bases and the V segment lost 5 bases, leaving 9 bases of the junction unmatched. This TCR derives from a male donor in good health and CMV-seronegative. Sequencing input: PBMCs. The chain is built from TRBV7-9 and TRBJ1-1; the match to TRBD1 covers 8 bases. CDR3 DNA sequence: TGTGCCAGCAGCCCCACGGACAGGGAGCGAGCTTTCTTT. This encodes CASSPTDRERAFF.